This entry is about one TCR beta chain. Antigen unknown. With 1 base clipped from V and 5 bases from J, the junction kept 14 bases outside the gene matches. This CDR3 contains 17 residues. CDR1 and CDR2 (germline): SGHAT, FQNNGV. The sample originates from a study of cytomegalovirus exposure and HLA in healthy donors. The study, taken as a whole, reports: The study designated around 150 TCR beta chains cytomegalovirus-associated.

Separate from the roughly 720-subject first cohort was the approximately 120-subject validation cohort, to which the donors belonged. The protocol was immunoSEQ multiplex PCR, while the TCRdb copy is restricted to in-frame clones and leaves out a portion. This sample has fewer than 120,000 clones, with approximately 90% found just once. This sequence joins TRBV11-2 and TRBJ2-7; TRBD2 matches 7 bases. The sequence came from a woman aged 25-40 years in good health and CMV-seropositive. Sequenced: PBMCs. The CDR3 protein is CASSLVRGGESSHEQYF. CDR3 coding DNA: TGTGCCAGCAGCTTAGTGCGGGGAGGGGAGAGCTCACACGAGCAGTACTTC.